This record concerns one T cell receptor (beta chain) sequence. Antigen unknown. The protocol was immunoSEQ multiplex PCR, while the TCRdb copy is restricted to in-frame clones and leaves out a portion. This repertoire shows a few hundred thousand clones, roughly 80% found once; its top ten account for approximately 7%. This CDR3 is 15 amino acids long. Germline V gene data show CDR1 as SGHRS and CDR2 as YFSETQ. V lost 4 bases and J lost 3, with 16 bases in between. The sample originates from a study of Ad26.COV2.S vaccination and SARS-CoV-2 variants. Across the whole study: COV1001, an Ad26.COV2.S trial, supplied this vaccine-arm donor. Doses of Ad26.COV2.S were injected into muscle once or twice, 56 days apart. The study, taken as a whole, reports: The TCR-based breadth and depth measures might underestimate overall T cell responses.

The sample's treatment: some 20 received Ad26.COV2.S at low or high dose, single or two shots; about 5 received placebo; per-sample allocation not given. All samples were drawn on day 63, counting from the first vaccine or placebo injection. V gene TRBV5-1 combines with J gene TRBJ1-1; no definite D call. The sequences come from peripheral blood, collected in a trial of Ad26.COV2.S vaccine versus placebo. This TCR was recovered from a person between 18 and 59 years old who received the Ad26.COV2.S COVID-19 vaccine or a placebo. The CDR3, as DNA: TGCGCCAGCAGCCCAACTGACGGGGATTACACTGAAGCTTTCTTT. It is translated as CASSPTDGDYTEAFF. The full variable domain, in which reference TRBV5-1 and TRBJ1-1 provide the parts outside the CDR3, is KAGVTQTPRYLIKTRGQQVTLSCSPISGHRSVSWYQQTPGQGLQFLFEYFSETQRNKGNFPGRFSGRQFSNSRSEMNVSTLELGDSALYLCASSPTDGDYTEAFFGQGTRLTVV.